Here is one T cell receptor beta chain with its context. This clone was seen at least ten times. No cognate antigen has been identified for it. No much larger clone exists at a distance of one base, and base qualities are not known. Other DNA variants within this sample encode the same CDR3. V is clipped by 5 bases and J by 3 bases, and the sequence between their germline boundaries is 9 bases long. There are 13 amino acids in the CDR3, from cysteine to phenylalanine inclusive. Only the CDR3 portion is preserved as DNA: 39 bases, with reading frame beginning at the first base. CDR1 and CDR2 were assigned from the germline V gene as MNHNS and SASEGT. This sample is part of a study of metastatic and nonmetastatic thyroid tumors (dated by TCRdb to 2019 to 2021). Study-wide context: The researchers compared repertoires between peripheral blood samples and tumor or nodule tissue samples from patients with malignant or benign thyroid disease. Findings and caveats that apply to the study as a whole: In both blood and tumor samples, TCR beta diversity was reported to be significantly higher in malignant tumors than in benign nodules.

Before undergoing thyroid surgery, none of the patients had been given any kind of treatment. Using T-cell receptor beta sequencing, the researchers looked back retrospectively at clinical samples from patients, gathered between about 2012 and 2019. Receptor libraries were prepared by PCR. TCRdb names Illumina HiSeq 4000 as the instrument used. High-throughput sequencing was used to profile the CDR3 region of the TCR beta-chain in every patient. The study's processing was this. Drawing on CDR3 differences between clinicopathological groups, the researchers built a classifier meant to tell apart patients with distant-metastatic papillary thyroid cancer. The Shannon index was used to measure repertoire diversity, and the Morisita-Horn index was used to measure how similar tumor and blood repertoires were. Clones were called with MiXCR by TCRdb after fastp trimmed the public reads at Q25, and only in-frame beta chains were retained. In this record, the V and J calls reflect TCRdb's handling and not the investigators' own analysis. Here the sample has roughly 45,000 clones; less than 3.5% occur a single time. Clones ranked in the top ten supply 9.5% to 10% of the sample.

This TCR derives from a female donor with papillary thyroid cancer or a benign thyroid nodule (not recorded which). Some clones in this sample may be carry-over from other donors' samples. This chain is built from TRBV6-1 and TRBJ2-3; the D gene assignment is ambiguous. The sample was blood. The DNA is TGTGCCAGCAGTCTCTATGGGACAGATACGCAGTATTTT. It translates as CASSLYGTDTQYF.